This T cell receptor (beta chain) was recovered during a study of beta chain features in type 1 diabetes. Study conclusions and caveats: Across all four CD4+ subsets, people with type 1 diabetes showed modestly shorter TCRB CDR3s. Sequencing the cDNA could make cells with high TCR expression show up more than they should.

The CDR3 is made up of 12 amino acids. V gave up 5 bases and J gave up 7 bases, with 12 bases separating them. The V gene's germline CDR1 is SGHDT and CDR2 YYEEEE. In this sample, this clone turned up many times. Its antigen remains unidentified. Naive, central memory, regulatory and stem cell-like memory cells within the CD4+ compartment were sorted using CD45RO/CCR7/CD25/CD127/CD95/CD27. Purity (above 95%) was reached by all sorted populations. Isolated RNA was reverse transcribed in full, so expressed TCRB transcripts were sequenced. The protocol was immunoSEQ multiplex PCR, while the TCRdb copy is restricted to in-frame clones and leaves out a portion. The sample yields over 300,000 clones, roughly 9% seen once.

The sequenced material came from central memory CD4+ T cells from blood. This receptor was taken from a man aged 25-40 years with type 1 diabetes. This chain joins TRBV5-6 and TRBJ1-2; D gene uncertain. The CDR3 loop is CASSSYTTGYTF. CDR3 DNA sequence: TGTGCCAGCAGTTCATATACCACTGGCTACACCTTC. Drawing the rest from reference TRBV5-6 and TRBJ1-2, the complete variable domain is DAGVTQSPTHLIKTRGQQVTLRCSPKSGHDTVSWYQQALGQGPQFIFQYYEEEERQRGNFPDRFSGHQFPNYSSELNVNALLLGDSALYLCASSSYTTGYTFGSGTRLTVV.